These T cell receptor beta chains were read from a single sample in a study of blood T cell repertoires in COVID-19. Sequencing was performed with immunoSEQ multiplex PCR; in TCRdb, only in-frame clones are kept and a portion is missing. Here the sample spans about 110,000 clones, over 65% being singletons. Sequenced material: peripheral blood. Receptors were obtained from a woman in her forties with acute or convalescent COVID-19. Both conserved end residues are part of each CDR3.

TRBV15	15	TRBJ1-2	CATSSNIPSSYGYTF
TRBV6-5	14	TRBJ2-5	CASTLDRGPETQYF
TRBV5-5	14	TRBJ2-3	CASSWGQGTDTQYF
TRBV5-1	16	TRBJ1-5	CASSLGGTGSHQPQHF
TRBV3-1/TRBV3-2	17	TRBJ2-2	CASSQPRSGVVAGELFF
TRBV27	13	TRBJ2-2	CASSSSNTGELFF
TRBV28	17	TRBJ2-6	CASSFRTGGTGANVLTF
TRBV5-1	15	TRBJ1-6	CASSVGGQGDSPLHF
TRBV14	13	TRBJ2-5	CASSRGQLETQYF
TRBV7-3	15	TRBJ2-3	CASSVSGGSTDTQYF
TRBV7-3	14	TRBJ2-7	CASSPMATSYEQYF
TRBV6-1	14	TRBJ1-5	CASSEVQNNQPQHF
TRBV19	15	TRBJ1-4	CASSRPGRTNEKLFF
TRBV6-2/TRBV6-3	16	TRBJ2-7	CASSYRRGQGDYEQYF
TRBV6-5	13	TRBJ2-5	CASSYSRQETQYF
TRBV30	14	TRBJ1-1	CAWSARGGDTEAFF
TRBV5-1	17	TRBJ1-1	CASSTTKKTGGETEAFF
TRBV5-5	15	TRBJ2-1	CASSSWTRGYNEQFF
TRBV9	14	TRBJ1-3	CASSAGFTGNTIYF
TRBV28	15	TRBJ1-2	CASGGGAGSVEGYTF
TRBV7-9	17	TRBJ1-5	CASSPGDSTGSNQPQHF
TRBV12-3/TRBV12-4	12	TRBJ1-5	CASSFQGQPQHF
TRBV11-2	17	TRBJ2-5	CASSDHPQAGGGETQYF
TRBV30	15	TRBJ2-3	CAWSVRQGSTDTQYF
TRBV9	14	TRBJ2-2	CASSVGQGSGELFF
TRBV3-1/TRBV3-2	16	TRBJ2-3	CASSQAARASTDTQYF
TRBV5-4	13	TRBJ1-1	CASSSAELERAFF
TRBV4-2	14	TRBJ1-4	CASSQDPRGEKLFF
TRBV6-1	14	TRBJ2-1	CASSEWGDYNEQFF
TRBV30	14	TRBJ1-1	CAWSRGQGILGAFF
TRBV28	14	TRBJ1-5	CASGTQYSNQPQHF
TRBV5-1	15	TRBJ1-1	CASSVGNTGGTEAFF
TRBV7-9	16	TRBJ1-1	CASNSEVGQGGTEAFF
TRBV7-3	16	TRBJ2-3	CASSSSSGGAPDTQYF
TRBV18	15	TRBJ2-7	CASSPPTRGTYEQYF
TRBV6-4	13	TRBJ2-7	CASSAWSGDEQYF
TRBV6-5	12	TRBJ2-3	CASSSQGRTQYF
TRBV14	15	TRBJ1-4	CASSQYSTTNEKLFF
TRBV6-5	12	TRBJ1-1	CALTEMNTEAFF
TRBV28	14	TRBJ2-7	CASTVPRSSYEQYF
TRBV7-2	15	TRBJ2-1	CASSLGGRTSNEQFF
TRBV6-5	15	TRBJ2-2	CASSAGQLNTGELFF
TRBV7-6	16	TRBJ2-2	CASSLGQGANTGELFF
TRBV2	16	TRBJ2-3	CASSERASGVADTQYF
TRBV3-1/TRBV3-2	12	TRBJ2-5	CASSQVRETQYF
TRBV14	12	TRBJ2-7	CASSPPGYEQYF
TRBV7-2	15	TRBJ2-7	CASSQSPGTSREQYF
TRBV6-5	11	TRBJ1-2	CASNQAYGYTF
TRBV6-5	15	TRBJ1-3	CASKSWTGSLNTIYF
TRBV11-2	16	TRBJ2-3	CASSLGMTSVTDTQYF
TRBV7-9	14	TRBJ2-3	CASSRGMGTDTQYF
TRBV4-3	13	TRBJ1-5	CASSRQGNQPQHF
TRBV11-1	12	TRBJ2-1	CASSSTGTVPFF
TRBV28	11	TRBJ2-3	CASSILDTQYF